The 30 T cell receptor beta chains below all came from one sample that was sequenced in a study of T cell responses to AZD1222 COVID-19 vaccine (dated by TCRdb to the early 2020s). The time point label corresponds to: baseline before first vaccination. Library construction relied on the immunoSEQ multiplex PCR assay. Here the immuneACCESS table is served through TCRdb, limited to in-frame sequences with V and J called. Missing clones are a known gap in these copies; in checked studies unresolved V genes cover under half, and the rest lacks a known reason. The sample table contains roughly 70,000 clones; only one count was recorded for roughly 88% of them. The ten biggest clones cover 2% to 2.5% of the sample. Sample: peripheral blood, taken on day 0 of AZD1222 vaccination. These receptors originate from an adult in good health.

The CDR3 region has the DNA TGCAGTGCTAGAGTTGGAAACACCATATATTTT. This translates into CSARVGNTIYF. This chain links TRBV20-1 with TRBJ1-3; D ambiguous. The CDR3 runs 11 residues. CDR1 and CDR2 (germline): DFQATT, SNEGSKA (reference sequence). Trimming left V 1 base short and J 3 bases short, with 1 base between.

This chain uses TRBV11-3 with TRBJ1-6, with 10 bases identical to TRBD1. The CDR3 has 15 amino acids. The germline CDR1 and CDR2 sequences are SGHNT and YENEEA. Trimming removed 4 bases from V and 8 bases from J; junction bases left unmatched: 5. CDR3 region: CASSSGQGEDSPLHF. In DNA, the CDR3 is TGTGCCAGCAGCTCCGGACAGGGGGAAGATTCACCCCTCCACTTT.

The rearrangement links TRBV30 to TRBJ2-7, with 9 nucleotides matching TRBD1. Germline loops: CDR1 GTSNPN, CDR2 SVGIG (reference sequence). The V and J ends lost 4 bases and 4 bases, in that order; junction bases with no gene match: 8. The CDR3 loop spans 14 amino acids. DNA of the CDR3: TGTGCCTGGACCCCGGGACAGGGCCTATACGAGCAGTACTTC. Its translation is CAWTPGQGLYEQYF.

This sequence joins TRBV25-1 and TRBJ1-1; no clear D gene. CDR1 and CDR2 (germline): MGHDK, SYGVNS. V was shortened by 4 bases and J by 1 base, with 7 bases between the two germline ends. This CDR3 region has 13 residues. CDR3 in DNA: TGTGCCAGCAGTGGGCCATCGAACACTGAAGCTTTCTTT. Translating it yields CASSGPSNTEAFF.

The chain has TRBV7-9 and TRBJ1-2; D is unresolved. The CDR3 is 10 amino acids. Germline V CDR1 and CDR2: SEHNR, FQNEAQ (reference sequence). With 8 bases removed from V and 8 bases from J, the gap between germline ends came to 9 bases. CDR3 DNA: TGTGCCAGCCAAGCCGACGGCTACACCTTC. It specifies CASQADGYTF. Variable domain in full (rest from reference TRBV7-9 and TRBJ1-2): DTGVSQNPRHKITKRGQNVTFRCDPISEHNRLYWYRQTLGQGPEFLTYFQNEAQLEKSRLLSDRFSAERPKGSFSTLEIQRTEQGDSAMYLCASQADGYTFGSGTRLTVV.

This rearrangement joins TRBV18 to TRBJ1-2; no definite D call. The ends were cut back, 0 bases at V and 0 bases at J, with 5 bases in the middle. The CDR3 is 14 residues long. Germline values: CDR1 KGHSH, CDR2 LQKENI. CDR3 in DNA: TGTGCCAGCTCACCACCGGGATCTAACTATGGCTACACCTTC. This encodes CASSPPGSNYGYTF.

This chain joins TRBV4-1 and TRBJ1-2; TRBD1 aligns across 10 bases. CDR1 is MGHRA, CDR2 YSYEKL, per germline. The CDR3 covers 14 residues. Germline trimming cut 3 bases from V and 8 bases from J; bases unmatched to any gene: 6. The CDR3 DNA reads as TGCGCCAGCAGCCAGACAGGGGGCGCCCGAGGCTACACCTTC. It is translated as CASSQTGGARGYTF.

The chain has TRBV19 and TRBJ2-4, with 7 bases identical to TRBD1. This CDR3 region has 14 residues. Germline CDR1 is LNHDA and CDR2 is SQIVND (reference sequence). V gave up 6 bases and J gave up 1 base; unmatched junction bases: 3. CDR3: CASREQGAKNIQYF. CDR3 in DNA: TGTGCCAGTAGGGAACAGGGGGCCAAAAACATTCAGTACTTC.

This clone occurred a few times. The V gene is TRBV10-2, the J gene TRBJ2-2, with no clear D. The CDR3 is 11 residues long. V lost 3 bases to trimming and J lost 14 bases, with 10 bases between them. Per the germline V gene, CDR1 is WSHSY and CDR2 is SAAADI. CDR3 nucleotides: TGCGCCAGCAGTGATGCCATTGAACTGTTTTTT. Translating gives CASSDAIELFF.

This clone was counted between two and nine times. This chain connects TRBV11-3 to TRBJ1-5; D not certain. From germline, CDR1 is SGHNT and CDR2 YENEEA. CDR3 size: 14 residues. Trimming cost V 4 bases and J 0 bases, with 7 bases left between them. The CDR3: CASSSDHSNQPQHF. The CDR3 bases are TGTGCCAGCAGCTCGGACCATAGCAATCAGCCCCAGCATTTT.

The chain is built from TRBV12-3 or TRBV12-4 and TRBJ2-1; D not resolved. Trimming cost V 5 bases and J 8 bases, with 10 bases left between them. This CDR3 contains 12 residues. CDR3 sequence reads: CASSRLGYEQFF. The CDR3 DNA reads as TGTGCCAGCAGTCGATTAGGGTATGAGCAGTTCTTC.

This chain joins TRBV28 and TRBJ1-6, with D unresolved. Germline-derived CDR1 and CDR2 are MDHEN and SYDVKM. The CDR3 loop spans 15 amino acids. The V end was cut by 5 bases, the J end by 10 bases, with 18 bases between. The CDR3 spells CASSPAGRRGSPLHF. CDR3 bases: TGTGCCAGCAGTCCAGCGGGCAGACGAGGGTCACCCCTCCACTTT.

This clone was detected only once. CDR3 DNA sequence: TGTGCCAGTAGGAACTCCGGGACAGTGATTAATCAGCCCCAGCATTTT. It codes for CASRNSGTVINQPQHF. The chain is built from TRBV19 and TRBJ1-5, with 7 bases identical to TRBD1. J lost 4 bases, V lost 6 bases, and 12 bases had no gene match. The CDR3 has 16 amino acids. Germline V gene sequence: CDR1 LNHDA, CDR2 SQIVND (reference sequence).

V is TRBV6-5 and J is TRBJ2-7, with D perhaps TRBD1 (5 bases). CDR1 is MNHEY and CDR2 is SVGAGI in the germline V gene. The CDR3 is 11 residues long. Trimming removed 0 bases at V and 12 bases at J, with 9 bases between. CDR3 region: CASSYSGRAYF. The CDR3 bases are TGTGCCAGCAGTTACTCGGGCAGGGCGTACTTC.

The chain has TRBV19 and TRBJ2-7, with a weak D call TRBD1 (6 bases). From germline, CDR1 is LNHDA and CDR2 SQIVND (reference sequence). V was trimmed by 4 bases and J by 3 bases, leaving 10 bases between them. The CDR3 runs to 13 residues. This chain's CDR3 is CASSRGPGYEQYF. CDR3 DNA sequence: TGTGCCAGTAGTAGGGGGCCAGGCTACGAGCAGTACTTC.

The chain employs TRBV7-3 and TRBJ1-6, with D maybe TRBD1 (5 bases). The CDR3 is 16 residues long. The V gene's germline CDR1 is SGHTA and CDR2 FQGTGA. Trimming took off 3 bases at V and 5 bases at J, with 14 bases between the two ends. The CDR3, as DNA: TGTGCCAGCAGCTTGTTGGGGGGAGCTCATAATTCACCCCTCCACTTT. Translated: CASSLLGGAHNSPLHF. Looking up the rest from reference TRBV7-3 and TRBJ1-6 gives the full variable domain: GAGVSQTPSNKVTEKGKYVELRCDPISGHTALYWYRQSLGQGPEFLIYFQGTGAADDSGLPNDRFFAVRPEGSVSTLKIQRTERGDSAVYLCASSLLGGAHNSPLHFGNGTRLTVT.

The rearrangement uses TRBV4-2 and TRBJ2-1, with TRBD2 as a possible D gene (5 bases). Per the germline V gene, CDR1 is LGHNA and CDR2 is YNFKEQ. Trimming left V 0 bases short and J 6 bases short, with 12 bases between. The CDR3 contains 15 residues. The CDR3 bases are TGTGCCAGCAGCCAAGATCCGAGCGGCAGCAATGAGCAGTTCTTC. Its translation is CASSQDPSGSNEQFF.

The chain combines TRBV6-2 or TRBV6-3 with TRBJ1-5; 7 bases align to TRBD1. The CDR3 is 18 amino acids. The germline CDR1 and CDR2 sequences are MNHEY and SVGEGT. J gave up 4 bases and V 2 bases, and 14 bases lay outside the gene matches. The CDR3: CASSYTAGAGGFNQPQHF. The CDR3 region has the DNA TGTGCCAGCAGTTACACCGCGGGGGCAGGGGGGTTTAATCAGCCCCAGCATTTT.

Only one count was recorded for this clone. This chain connects TRBV5-1 to TRBJ1-4; maybe TRBD1 (5 bases). The germline V gene has CDR1 SGHRS and CDR2 YFSETQ. The germline V and J ends were trimmed by 5 bases and 12 bases, with 20 bases remaining between them. The CDR3 totals 14 residues. CDR3 in amino acids: CASRTTYPQGELFF. The CDR3 nucleotides read TGCGCCAGCAGGACGACCTATCCCCAGGGAGAACTGTTTTTT.

The table lists this clone with a few counts. The rearrangement uses TRBV30 and TRBJ2-7; TRBD1 is a possible D gene (5 bases). There are 12 residues in the CDR3. V lost 0 bases and J 2 bases, leaving 5 bases between the germline ends. Germline CDR1 GTSNPN, CDR2 SVGIG (reference sequence). CDR3 in amino acids: CAWSVQAYEQYF. The CDR3 DNA reads as TGTGCCTGGAGTGTACAGGCCTACGAGCAGTACTTC.

To note about this clone: Other DNA sequences in the same sample also yield this CDR3. This sequence joins TRBV28 and TRBJ1-2, with a tentative D call TRBD1 (6 bases). The length of the CDR3 is 14 residues. The germline V gene has CDR1 MDHEN and CDR2 SYDVKM. V was clipped by 6 bases and J by 2 bases, with 13 bases between them. The CDR3 DNA reads TGTGCCAGCAGCTCGGCAGGGGCCAACTATGGCTACACCTTC. This gives the protein CASSSAGANYGYTF.

This sequence joins TRBV12-3 or TRBV12-4 and TRBJ1-4; 8 positions match TRBD1. The J segment lost 8 bases and the V segment lost 3 bases, leaving 2 bases of the junction unmatched. The CDR3 spans 13 residues. DNA of the CDR3: TGTGCCAGCAGTTTTTCAGGGGGCGAAAAACTGTTTTTT. It encodes CASSFSGGEKLFF.

The chain is built from TRBV3-1 (or the pseudogene TRBV3-2) and TRBJ1-4; 10 bases are a match to TRBD1. Germline CDR1 reads LGHDT; CDR2 reads YNNKEL (reference sequence). J was trimmed by 13 bases and V by 3 bases; bases with no gene match: 20. The CDR3 is made up of 18 amino acids. CDR3 nucleotide sequence: TGTGCCAGCAGCCAGGCGGGGGGATCGGGACAGGGGAATAGAAGACTGTTTTTT. This sequence encodes CASSQAGGSGQGNRRLFF.

In this sample, this clone is medium-sized. The rearrangement joins TRBV18 to TRBJ1-1; tentatively, D is TRBD1 (6 bases). V lost 2 bases, J lost 4 bases, and 14 bases lay in between. The CDR3 covers 15 residues. Germline CDR1 reads KGHSH; CDR2 reads LQKENI. CDR3 sequence (DNA): TGTGCCAGCTCACCAGGGCCGACAGGAGGCACTGAAGCTTTCTTT. This sequence encodes CASSPGPTGGTEAFF.

The chain's CDR3 is CASSDPGSSGANVLTF. In nucleotides, the CDR3 is TGTGCCAGCAGCGACCCCGGCAGCTCTGGGGCCAACGTCCTGACTTTC. The rearrangement links TRBV28 to TRBJ2-6; no definite D call. Trimming took off 6 bases at V and 0 bases at J, with 12 bases between the two ends. Germline CDR1 is MDHEN and CDR2 is SYDVKM. The CDR3 extends over 16 amino acids. Looking up the rest from reference TRBV28 and TRBJ2-6 gives the full variable domain: DVKVTQSSRYLVKRTGEKVFLECVQDMDHENMFWYRQDPGLGLRLIYFSYDVKMKEKGDIPEGYSVSREKKERFSLILESASTNQTSMYLCASSDPGSSGANVLTFGAGSRLTVL.

This chain joins TRBV11-2 and TRBJ2-1, with 9 bases that match TRBD2. Looked up from germline, CDR1 is SGHAT and CDR2 is FQNNGV. J lost 8 bases, V lost 3 bases, and 5 bases had no gene match. The CDR3 runs 14 residues. CDR3 amino acids: CASSFASGVYEQFF. The CDR3 DNA reads as TGTGCCAGCAGCTTCGCTAGCGGGGTCTATGAGCAGTTCTTC.

The V call is TRBV5-6, the J call TRBJ2-7; TRBD2 might be the D (5 bases). CDR1 and CDR2 from the germline V gene are SGHDT and YYEEEE. The CDR3 is 13 residues long. V was clipped by 1 base and J by 2 bases, with 7 bases between them. In DNA form, the CDR3 reads TGTGCCAGCAGCTTGCAGGAGGCCTACGAGCAGTACTTC. Translating gives CASSLQEAYEQYF.

This sequence joins TRBV7-9 and TRBJ2-7; 8 nucleotides agree with TRBD2. Germline CDR1 and CDR2: SEHNR and FQNEAQ (reference sequence). The CDR3 totals 16 residues. The V gene end was trimmed by 3 bases and the J gene end by 0 bases; junction bases not matched to a gene: 7. The CDR3 reads CASSFESGGSSYEQYF. CDR3 DNA: TGTGCCAGCAGCTTCGAGAGCGGGGGAAGCTCCTACGAGCAGTACTTC.

The gene calls are TRBV19 and TRBJ1-1, with D maybe TRBD1 (6 bases). V was clipped by 5 bases and J by 9 bases, with 13 bases between them. The germline gives CDR1 LNHDA, CDR2 SQIVND (reference sequence). The CDR3 is 12 residues long. In DNA, the CDR3 is TGTGCCAGTAGTTCGAGGACAGCCCAAGCTTTCTTT. It encodes CASSSRTAQAFF.

The V and J genes are TRBV6-1 and TRBJ2-7; no definite D call. In germline, CDR1 is MNHNS, CDR2 SASEGT. The CDR3 is made up of 14 amino acids. Trimming pared 2 bases from V and 5 bases from J, leaving 13 bases between. For the CDR3, the DNA is TGTGCCAGCAGTGAACTCGGGCAGTTCAACGAGCAGTACTTC. Translated: CASSELGQFNEQYF.